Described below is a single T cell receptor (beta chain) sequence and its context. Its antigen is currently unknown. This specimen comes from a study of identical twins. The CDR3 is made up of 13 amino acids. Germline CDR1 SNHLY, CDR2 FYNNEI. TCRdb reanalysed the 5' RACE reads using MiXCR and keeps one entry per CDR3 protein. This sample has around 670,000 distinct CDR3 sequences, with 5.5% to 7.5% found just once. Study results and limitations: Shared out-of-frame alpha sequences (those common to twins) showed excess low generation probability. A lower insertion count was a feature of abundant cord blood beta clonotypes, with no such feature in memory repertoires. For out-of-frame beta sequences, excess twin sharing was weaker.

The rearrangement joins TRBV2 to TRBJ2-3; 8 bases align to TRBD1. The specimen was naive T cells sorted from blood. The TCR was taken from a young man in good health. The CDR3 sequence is CAADRGFPDTQYF. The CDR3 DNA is TGTGCTGCAGACAGGGGCTTCCCAGATACGCAGTATTTT.